One T cell receptor beta chain is described in this entry. Antigen unknown. The study reverse transcribed the entire isolated RNA, so it sequenced expressed TCRB transcripts. Assay: immunoSEQ multiplex PCR; the TCRdb copy retains only in-frame clones and omits some. The sample shows about 700,000 clones, around an eighth of them seen only once. The source of the sample is a study of beta chain features in type 1 diabetes. Without exception, sorted populations had purity beyond 95%. General study findings and limits: Patients with Type 1 diabetes showed moderately but significantly shorter TCRB CDR3s in all four CD4+ subsets. VDJ junctions sequenced from type 1 diabetes patients showed fewer insertions and more deletions.

The CDR3 length is 15 residues. Germline loops: CDR1 SGDLS, CDR2 YYNGEE. V shed 6 bases and J shed 4 bases, with 19 bases lying between them. The chain uses TRBV9 and TRBJ1-1; D ambiguous. This receptor was obtained from a man between 18 and 35 years old with type 1 diabetes. Sequencing input: naive CD4+ T cells from blood. In DNA, the CDR3 is TGTGCCAGCACCAGGAACATCGGGGAGGCCACTGAAGCTTTCTTT. It is translated as CASTRNIGEATEAFF.